This T cell receptor beta chain appears in the sequencing data of a study of HIV-infected patients and healthy controls. General observations from the study: During therapy, HIV-associated CDR3s fell significantly in frequency, while CMV-associated CDR3s did not change significantly.

Reverse transcription used 450 to 550 ng RNA and constant-region primers for alpha and beta. Separate chain-specific third strand synthesis with multiplexing indices produced the alpha and beta libraries. Using its own MiXCR run on the 5' RACE reads, TCRdb lists one record per CDR3 protein. The top ten clones hold under 30% of a sample with several thousand distinct CDR3 sequences, 20% to 25% of them seen once. Trimming cost V 5 bases and J 1 base, with 12 bases left between them. CDR3 size: 15 residues. The repertoire came from unfractionated whole blood and reflected all unsorted peripheral T cells. In its sample, this clonotype is medium-sized. Its antigen is as yet unknown.

Sample: blood, taken before antiretroviral therapy. This TCR came from an adult with HIV infection. The V gene is TRBV12-3 or TRBV12-4, the J gene TRBJ1-5; weak D call: TRBD1 (6 bases). The CDR3 loop reads CASSPYTGSNQPQHF. CDR3 bases: TGTGCCAGCAGTCCATACACAGGGAGCAATCAGCCCCAGCATTTT.